Below are 5 T cell receptor beta chains sequenced from a single sample in a study of CD8 T cells in Susac syndrome. RNA, at about 0.45 to 1 ug, was reverse transcribed with random hexamers. MiXCR was run by TCRdb on the immunoSEQ multiplex PCR reads, yielding one entry per CDR3 protein. Of 100,000 or so distinct CDR3 sequences listed, nearly 95% are singletons. The sequenced sample was CD4+ T cells from PBMCs. Receptors were obtained from a human donor in good health.

The chain links TRBV6-2 or TRBV6-3 to TRBJ1-1; D unresolved. CDR1 is MNHEY and CDR2 is SVGEGT in the germline V gene. V was shortened by 0 bases and J by 12 bases, with 11 bases between the two germline ends. This CDR3 contains 12 residues. The CDR3 DNA reads as TGTGCCAGCAGTTACTCGCAGACTCAGACTTTCTTT. Encoded protein: CASSYSQTQTFF.

This clonotype occurred once. The chain links TRBV6-2 or TRBV6-3 to TRBJ1-1; maybe TRBD1 (6 bases). Trimming removed 2 bases from V and 1 base from J, with 14 bases in between. Germline CDR1 is MNHEY and CDR2 is SVGEGT. This CDR3 comprises 16 residues. The CDR3 DNA reads TGTGCCAGCAGTTACCCCTCTGGGGGCCGGAACACTGAAGCTTTCTTT. Translated, it gives CASSYPSGGRNTEAFF.

This chain joins TRBV25-1 and TRBJ1-3; D not resolved. Trimming removed 10 bases from V and 0 bases from J, with 4 bases in between. There are 11 residues in the CDR3. Germline CDR1 reads MGHDK; CDR2 reads SYGVNS. The CDR3 is CATNSGNTIYF. The CDR3 DNA sequence: TGTGCCACCAACTCTGGAAACACCATATATTTT.

J is TRBJ1-3 and V is TRBV9; 9 bases are shared with TRBD1. Germline V CDR1 and CDR2: SGDLS, YYNGEE. The CDR3 is made up of 17 amino acids. The V gene end was trimmed by 4 bases and the J gene end by 2 bases; junction bases not matched to a gene: 10. Written as DNA, the CDR3 is TGTGCCAGCAGCTTCCCGAGGGACAGGGATACTGGAAACACCATATATTTT. Its protein product is CASSFPRDRDTGNTIYF.

The chain combines TRBV7-9 with TRBJ1-2; TRBD1 is a possible D gene (6 bases). The germline V and J ends were trimmed by 5 bases and 4 bases, with 14 bases remaining between them. The CDR3 covers 14 residues. Germline V gene lookup returns CDR1 SEHNR and CDR2 FQNEAQ (reference sequence). The CDR3 loop reads CASSEEQGGYGYTF. The CDR3 DNA sequence: TGTGCCAGCAGCGAAGAACAGGGAGGCTATGGCTACACCTTC. The whole variable domain, filled in from reference TRBV7-9 and TRBJ1-2, reads DTGVSQNPRHKITKRGQNVTFRCDPISEHNRLYWYRQTLGQGPEFLTYFQNEAQLEKSRLLSDRFSAERPKGSFSTLEIQRTEQGDSAMYLCASSEEQGGYGYTFGSGTRLTVV.